This T cell receptor (beta chain) emerged from a study of blood T cell repertoires in COVID-19. TCRdb's table, derived via immunoSEQ multiplex PCR, lists solely in-frame clones and lacks some. Of about 210,000 clones in the sample, 88% were seen once. The V gene lost 5 bases and the J gene lost 1 base, with 11 bases spanning the gap. The CDR3 covers 15 residues. Looked up from germline, CDR1 is SGHTA and CDR2 is FQGNSA. This TCR derives from a man aged 18 to 29 with active or convalescent COVID-19. This rearrangement joins TRBV7-2 to TRBJ2-2, with D hard to call. Sequencing was performed on peripheral blood. This CDR3 reads CASSRRRMNTGELFF. For the CDR3, the DNA is TGTGCCAGCAGCCGTCGGCGGATGAACACCGGGGAGCTGTTTTTT. The whole variable domain, remainder taken from reference TRBV7-2 and TRBJ2-2, is GAGVSQSPSNKVTEKGKDVELRCDPISGHTALYWYRQSLGQGLEFLIYFQGNSAPDKSGLPSDRFSAERTGGSVSTLTIQRTQQEDSAVYLCASSRRRMNTGELFFGEGSRLTVL.